This TCR beta chain originates from a study of control samples from healthy donors and cancer patients. The table came from immunoSEQ multiplex PCR; TCRdb's copy has only in-frame clones and leaves some out. This table holds 100,000 to 150,000 clones, less than 90% found once. This clone turned up a few times. The length of the CDR3 is 14 residues. V lost 4 bases and J lost 1, with 8 bases in between. CDR1 SNHLY and CDR2 FYNNEI come from the germline V gene. The sequenced sample consisted of blood. The sequence was collected from a man younger than 35 in good health. The V and J genes are TRBV2 and TRBJ2-4; no clear D gene. The CDR3 DNA reads as TGTGCCAGCAGTGCTGAGAAGGCCAAAAACATTCAGTACTTC. Its translation is CASSAEKAKNIQYF. Looking up the rest from reference TRBV2 and TRBJ2-4 gives the full variable domain: EPEVTQTPSHQVTQMGQEVILRCVPISNHLYFYWYRQILGQKVEFLVSFYNNEISEKSEIFDDQFSVERPDGSNFTLKIRSTKLEDSAMYFCASSAEKAKNIQYFGAGTRLSVL.